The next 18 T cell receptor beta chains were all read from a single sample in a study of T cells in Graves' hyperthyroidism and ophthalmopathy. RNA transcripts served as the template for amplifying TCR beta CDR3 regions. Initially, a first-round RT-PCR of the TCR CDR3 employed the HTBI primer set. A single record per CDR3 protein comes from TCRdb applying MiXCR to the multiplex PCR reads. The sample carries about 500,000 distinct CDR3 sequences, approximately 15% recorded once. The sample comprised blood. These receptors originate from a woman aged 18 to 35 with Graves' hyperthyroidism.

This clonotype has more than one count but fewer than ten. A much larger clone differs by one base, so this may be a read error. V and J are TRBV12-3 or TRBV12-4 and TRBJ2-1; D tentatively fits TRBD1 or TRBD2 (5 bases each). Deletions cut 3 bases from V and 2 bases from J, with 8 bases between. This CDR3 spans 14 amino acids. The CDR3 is CASSFWDPYNEQFF. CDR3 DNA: TGTGCCAGCAGTTTCTGGGACCCCTACAATGAGCAGTTCTTC.

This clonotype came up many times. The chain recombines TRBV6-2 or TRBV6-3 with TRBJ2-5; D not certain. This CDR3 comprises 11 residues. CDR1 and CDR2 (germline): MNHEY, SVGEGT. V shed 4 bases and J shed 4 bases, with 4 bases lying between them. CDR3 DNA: TGTGCCAGCAGTTTCCCAGAGACCCAGTACTTC. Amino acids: CASSFPETQYF.

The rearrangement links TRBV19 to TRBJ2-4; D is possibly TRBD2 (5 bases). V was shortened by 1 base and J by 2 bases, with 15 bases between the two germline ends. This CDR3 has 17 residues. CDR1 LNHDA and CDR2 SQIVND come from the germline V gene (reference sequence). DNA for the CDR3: TGTGCCAGTAGTATAGTACCACTAGTCGTATCCAAAAACATTCAGTACTTC. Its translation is CASSIVPLVVSKNIQYF.

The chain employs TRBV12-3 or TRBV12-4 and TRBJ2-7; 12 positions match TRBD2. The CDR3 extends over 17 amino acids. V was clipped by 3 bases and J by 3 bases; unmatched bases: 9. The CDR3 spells CASSFRPGLAGIYEQYV. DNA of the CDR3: TGTGCCAGCAGTTTTAGGCCGGGACTAGCGGGTATCTACGAGCAGTACGTC.

The CDR3 sequence is CASSQVVMGDTQYF. In DNA, the CDR3 is TGCGCCAGCAGCCAAGTAGTAATGGGTGATACGCAGTATTTT. The rearrangement uses TRBV4-1 and TRBJ2-3; D remains unclear. This CDR3 comprises 14 residues. CDR1 and CDR2 from the germline V gene are MGHRA and YSYEKL. The V and J ends lost 1 base and 6 bases respectively, with 11 bases between them.

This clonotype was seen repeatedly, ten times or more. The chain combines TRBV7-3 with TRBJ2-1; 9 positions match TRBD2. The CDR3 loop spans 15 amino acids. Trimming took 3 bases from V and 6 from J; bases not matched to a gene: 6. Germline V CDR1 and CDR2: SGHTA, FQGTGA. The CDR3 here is CASSFSGSPSNEQFF. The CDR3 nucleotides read TGTGCCAGCAGCTTTAGCGGGAGTCCCTCCAATGAGCAGTTCTTC.

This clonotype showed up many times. In nucleotides, the CDR3 is TGCAGCGTGAGGCCTACGAGAGACGGGGAGCTGTTTTTT. Translating it yields CSVRPTRDGELFF. This chain links TRBV29-1 with TRBJ2-2; D not certain. The CDR3 consists of 13 residues. Germline lookup yields CDR1 SQVTM and CDR2 ANQGSEA. V was cut by 6 bases and J by 7 bases, with 15 bases left in between.

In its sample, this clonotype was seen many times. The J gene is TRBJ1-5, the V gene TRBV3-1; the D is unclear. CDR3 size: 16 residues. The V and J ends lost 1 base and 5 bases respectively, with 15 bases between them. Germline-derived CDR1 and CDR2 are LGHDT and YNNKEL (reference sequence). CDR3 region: CASSQGVGRPDQPQHF. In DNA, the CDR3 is TGTGCCAGCAGCCAAGGGGTAGGGCGTCCGGATCAGCCCCAGCATTTT.

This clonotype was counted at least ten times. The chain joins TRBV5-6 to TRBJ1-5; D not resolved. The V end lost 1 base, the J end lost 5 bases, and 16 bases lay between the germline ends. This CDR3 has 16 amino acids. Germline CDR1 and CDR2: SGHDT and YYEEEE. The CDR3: CASSLYTGSRDQPQHF. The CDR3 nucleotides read TGTGCCAGCAGCTTGTATACTGGGTCTCGGGATCAGCCCCAGCATTTT. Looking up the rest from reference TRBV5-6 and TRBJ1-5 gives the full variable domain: DAGVTQSPTHLIKTRGQQVTLRCSPKSGHDTVSWYQQALGQGPQFIFQYYEEEERQRGNFPDRFSGHQFPNYSSELNVNALLLGDSALYLCASSLYTGSRDQPQHFGDGTRLSIL.

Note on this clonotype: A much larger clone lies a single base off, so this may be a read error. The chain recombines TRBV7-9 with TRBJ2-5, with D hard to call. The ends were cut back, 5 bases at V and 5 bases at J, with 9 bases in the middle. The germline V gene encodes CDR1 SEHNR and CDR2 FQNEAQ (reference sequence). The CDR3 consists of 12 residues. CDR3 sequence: CASSLPWETQYF. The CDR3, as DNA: TGTGCCAGCAGCCTCCCATGGGAGACCCAGTACTTC.

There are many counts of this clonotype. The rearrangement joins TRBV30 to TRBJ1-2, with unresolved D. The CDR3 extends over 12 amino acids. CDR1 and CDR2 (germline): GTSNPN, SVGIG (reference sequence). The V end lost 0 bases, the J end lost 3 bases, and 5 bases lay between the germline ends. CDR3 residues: CAWSVHDYGYTF. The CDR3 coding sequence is TGTGCCTGGAGTGTACACGACTATGGCTACACCTTC.

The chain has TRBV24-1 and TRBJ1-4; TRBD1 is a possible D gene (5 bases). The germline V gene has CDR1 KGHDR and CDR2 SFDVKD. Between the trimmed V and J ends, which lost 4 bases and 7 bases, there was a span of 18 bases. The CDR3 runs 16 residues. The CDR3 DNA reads TGTGCCACCAGTGAATCCCACCGGGGGGGATCTGAAAAACTGTTTTTT. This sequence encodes CATSESHRGGSEKLFF.

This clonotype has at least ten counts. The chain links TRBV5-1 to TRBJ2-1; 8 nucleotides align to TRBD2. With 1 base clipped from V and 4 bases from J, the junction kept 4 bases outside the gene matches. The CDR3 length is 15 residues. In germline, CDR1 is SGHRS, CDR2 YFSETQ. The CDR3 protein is CASSLRPGGYNEQFF. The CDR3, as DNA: TGCGCCAGCAGCTTGAGACCGGGAGGGTACAATGAGCAGTTCTTC.

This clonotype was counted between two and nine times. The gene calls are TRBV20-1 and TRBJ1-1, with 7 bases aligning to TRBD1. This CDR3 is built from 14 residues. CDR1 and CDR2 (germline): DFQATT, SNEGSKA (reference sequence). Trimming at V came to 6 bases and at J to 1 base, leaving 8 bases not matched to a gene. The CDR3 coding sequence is TGCAGTGCAGACACCGGGACAGCGAACACTGAAGCTTTCTTT. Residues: CSADTGTANTEAFF.

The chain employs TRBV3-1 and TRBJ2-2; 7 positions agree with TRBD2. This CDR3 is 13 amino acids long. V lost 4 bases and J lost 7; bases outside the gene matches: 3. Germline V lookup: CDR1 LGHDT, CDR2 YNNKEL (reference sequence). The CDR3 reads CASSPTGGGELFF. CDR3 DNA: TGTGCCAGCAGCCCCACGGGGGGCGGGGAGCTGTTTTTT.

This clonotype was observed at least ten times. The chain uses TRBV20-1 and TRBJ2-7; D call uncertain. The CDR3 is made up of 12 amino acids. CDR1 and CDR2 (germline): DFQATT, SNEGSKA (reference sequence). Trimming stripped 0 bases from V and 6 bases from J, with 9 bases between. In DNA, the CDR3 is TGCAGTGCTAGAGATGGCTCGTTCGAGCAGTACGTC. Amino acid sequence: CSARDGSFEQYV.

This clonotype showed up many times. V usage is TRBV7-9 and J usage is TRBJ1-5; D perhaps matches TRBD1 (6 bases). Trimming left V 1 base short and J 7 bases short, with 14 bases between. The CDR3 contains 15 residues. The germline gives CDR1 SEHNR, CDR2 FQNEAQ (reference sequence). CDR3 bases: TGTGCCAGCAGCTTAGGAACAGGGAGTCAACAGCCCCAGCATTTT. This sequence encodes CASSLGTGSQQPQHF.

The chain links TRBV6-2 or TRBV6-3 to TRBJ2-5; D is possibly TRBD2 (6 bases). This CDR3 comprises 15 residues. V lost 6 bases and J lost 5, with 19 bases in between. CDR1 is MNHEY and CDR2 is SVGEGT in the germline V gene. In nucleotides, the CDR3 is TGTGCCAGCAGACCCATATACGGAGGGAAGGAGACCCAGTACTTC. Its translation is CASRPIYGGKETQYF.